This T cell receptor beta chain was identified during a study of T cell responses to AZD1222 COVID-19 vaccine. This CDR3 contains 15 residues. V lost 2 bases and J 2 bases, leaving 13 bases between the germline ends. Germline lookup yields CDR1 MNHNS and CDR2 SASEGT. Study results and caveats: Dominant at 160-218 and 743-854, vaccine-associated CD4 TCRs also spanned spike. Mostly white British, mostly female donors; authors suggested clonal diversity may be underestimated. The study identified only five or six AZD1222 recipients as seropositive at baseline.

Note on this clone: Its specificity is not known.

Some second doses came at about 4 weeks and others at about 12 weeks; these were pooled. Clones were read by immunoSEQ multiplex PCR, and TCRdb kept only the in-frame ones, dropping some. Counted here are 80,000 to 100,000 clones, 85% to 90% occurring once; the ten biggest clones make up about 2.7%. Sequences were derived from peripheral blood, sampled 28 days after the second AZD1222 dose. The TCR sequence derives from an adult who received the AZD1222 COVID-19 vaccine. This chain connects TRBV6-1 to TRBJ2-7; tentative D call: TRBD1 (6 bases). CDR3 sequence: CASSESRGFTYEQYF. The CDR3 DNA sequence: TGTGCCAGCAGTGAAAGCAGGGGATTCACCTACGAGCAGTACTTC.